This TCR beta chain was captured by sequencing in a study of T-cell reconstitution after alpha-beta-depleted transplantation in children. A TCRbeta library incorporating unique molecular identifiers was prepared. TCRdb fed the PCR reads into MiXCR, producing one record per CDR3 protein. The sample lists hundreds of thousands of distinct CDR3 sequences, around 15% occurring once. This CDR3 has 11 amino acids. The germline V gene encodes CDR1 KGHSH and CDR2 LQKENI. V was pared by 6 bases and J by 5 bases, with 2 bases between. This clonotype occurred a few times. Its target is unknown. Findings of the study overall: The study traced high day-60 TCRbeta diversity in some patients to surviving recipient T cells and thymic progenitors.

This receptor was identified in a male patient aged 10-17 years who had a stem cell transplant for acute lymphoblastic leukemia, so the T cells may come from the graft donor. The chain uses TRBV18 and TRBJ1-6; D ambiguous. Specimen: PBMCs, mostly from graft donor cells, collected 360 days after TCRalphabeta/CD19-depleted stem cell transplant. CDR3 loop: CASSDNSPLHF. DNA of the CDR3: TGTGCCAGCTCTGATAATTCACCCCTCCACTTT.